This T cell receptor beta chain comes out of a study of vaccination effects on CD4 cells after COVID-19 (dated by TCRdb to the early 2020s). Looking at the study overall: Post-vaccine samples across the study were collected a median of 72 days after the second dose, with a range of 14 to 241. In both COVID-19 convalescent patients and infection-naive vaccine recipients, the study compared SARS-CoV-2 spike-specific CD4+ TCR repertoires from before mRNA vaccination with those from after it. Altogether, 10 COVID-19 convalescent patients and 4 SARS-CoV-2-naive healthy vaccine recipients made up the full study. The Oncomine TCR Beta short-read assay on an Illumina iSeq 100 was used to sequence cultures from other donors in the study. Points the paper makes about the study in general: Among healthy vaccine recipients, nearly all vaccine-induced clones were SARS-CoV-2 mono-reactive, and only 1 of 255 was cross-reactive with common cold coronaviruses. Marked clonal contraction was observed in both infection-induced and vaccine-induced clones at late post-vaccination timepoints, consistent with waning T cell responses. Only a small number of convalescent patients were included, and no early post-infection timepoints were available, which limited the study.

The V end loses 6 bases and the J end loses 1 base, and a stretch of 15 bases separates them. For CDR1 and CDR2, the germline V gene (reference sequence) lists LNHDA and SQIVND. From its cysteine to its phenylalanine, the CDR3 spans 15 amino acids. CDR3 DNA only is kept here, 45 bases in frame from base 1. In the ViraFEST assay, PBMC were stimulated with viral peptide pools, and antigen-specific CD4+ T cell clonotypes were then identified by expansion using TCR sequencing. After 10 to 11 days of culture, CD4+ T cells were isolated with the EasySep CD4+ T cell isolation kit. Participants received two doses of either the BNT162b2 or the mRNA-1273 mRNA SARS-CoV-2 vaccine. Negative nucleocapsid antibody results before and after vaccination confirmed that the healthy vaccine recipients had no prior SARS-CoV-2 infection. Some 2.2 million PBMC per well were cultured in IMDM with about 5.4% human AB serum, 9 to 10 IU/ml IL-2 and gentamicin, plus 10 ug/ml peptides. On days 3 and 7, half of the culture medium was replaced with fresh IL-2-containing medium. Unless otherwise noted, each peptide stimulation condition was cultured in triplicate wells. PBMC were separated from whole blood using Ficoll-Paque Plus gradient centrifugation and were then either cryopreserved at -140C or used fresh. The spike proteins of SARS-CoV-2 and of the common cold coronaviruses HCoV-NL63, HCoV-OC43 and HCoV-229E were spanned by overlapping peptide pools. Genomic DNA was extracted from cultured CD4+ T cells with the QIAamp micro DNA kit.

Points on this clone: The antigen it binds to is not known. Base qualities are missing; no much larger clone stands one base away.

Library prep was done by the immunoSEQ multiplex PCR assay. DNA from the cultured and isolated CD4+ T cells underwent TCR beta CDR3 sequencing. The study's processing was this. Non-productive TCR sequences were removed and reads were trimmed to the CDR3 region, keeping CDR3s of at least 7 amino acids. Antigen-specific clonotypes were identified with the MANAFEST web app by comparing expansion in peptide wells against reference cultures. To be called positive, a clone needed expansion at FDR<0.05 compared with the reference and with all other wells, an odds ratio greater than 5, and a frequency greater than 0.1% in two replicate wells. A clonotype was defined as cross-reactive if the clonotype was significantly expanded both in SARS-CoV-2 spike wells and in at least one common cold coronavirus spike condition. CDR3 similarity was assessed by Levenshtein distance with the stringdist R package, and unrooted trees were built with ape in R 3.6.1. Entries here come from immuneACCESS through TCRdb and include only in-frame sequences with V and J called. Some clones fail to appear in such tables; in the studies checked, an unresolved V gene covers under half of the shortfall, and the cause of the remainder is unknown. V, J and clone size were drawn from that table, and D and trimming were deduced from the DNA. Recorded for this sample are 60,000 to 90,000 clones; approximately 81% of them occurred a single time. The top ten clones comprise more than 1% of the sample.

The material was CD4+ T cells from PBMCs cultured with HCoV-229E spike peptides, obtained after COVID-19 vaccination. The label giving this sample's cell subset or site can be read as: HCoV-229E spike overlapping peptide pool stimulation. Recombination connected TRBV19 to TRBJ2-5, with a tentative D call of TRBD1 or TRBD2, each matching 5 bases. This receptor was taken from a human donor who received a COVID-19 vaccine. The nucleotide sequence reads TGTGCCAGTAGGTTGAGGGGATTCAGCCAAGAGACCCAGTACTTC. It specifies CASRLRGFSQETQYF.